This entry features one TCR beta chain sequence. These data come from a study of OX40 agonist ivuxolimab in advanced cancers. The protocol was immunoSEQ multiplex PCR, while the TCRdb copy is restricted to in-frame clones and leaves out a portion. The repertoire includes fewer than 80,000 clones, about 88% of them detected once, and 1% to 1.5% sits in the top ten. This material consisted of CD4+ or CD8+ T cells sorted from blood, taken in a trial of the OX40 agonist ivuxolimab. This sequence originates from an adult with an advanced solid tumor such as melanoma, head and neck, liver or kidney cancer.

The CDR3 coding sequence is TGTGCCAGCAGCCAAATTGACAGGGGCCTTTTAGGCACTGAAGCTTTCTTT. Protein sequence: CASSQIDRGLLGTEAFF. This rearrangement joins TRBV4-2 to TRBJ1-1; the match to TRBD1 covers 8 bases. The CDR3 is 17 amino acids. Per germline, CDR1 LGHNA and CDR2 YNFKEQ. V gave up 2 bases and J gave up 4 bases; unmatched junction bases: 12.